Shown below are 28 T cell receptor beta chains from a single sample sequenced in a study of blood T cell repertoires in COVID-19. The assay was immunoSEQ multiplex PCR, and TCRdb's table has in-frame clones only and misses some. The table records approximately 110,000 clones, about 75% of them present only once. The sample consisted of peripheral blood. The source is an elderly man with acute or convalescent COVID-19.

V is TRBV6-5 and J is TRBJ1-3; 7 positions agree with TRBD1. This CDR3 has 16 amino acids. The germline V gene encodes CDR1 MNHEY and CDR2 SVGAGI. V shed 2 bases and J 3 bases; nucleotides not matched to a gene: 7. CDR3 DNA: TGTGCCAGCAGTTACAAGACAGGACAGGATGGAAACACCATATATTTT. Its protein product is CASSYKTGQDGNTIYF.

CDR3 loop: CASSIGTSGHTGELFF. CDR3 nucleotide sequence: TGTGCCAGCAGCATAGGGACTAGCGGGCACACCGGGGAGCTGTTTTTT. V usage is TRBV9 and J usage is TRBJ2-2, with 12 positions matching TRBD2. The CDR3 sequence is 16 residues long. Losses at the gene ends were 4 bases for V and 3 bases for J; bases not matched to a gene: 4. Per germline, CDR1 SGDLS and CDR2 YYNGEE. Filled out from reference TRBV9 and TRBJ2-2, the complete variable domain reads DSGVTQTPKHLITATGQRVTLRCSPRSGDLSVYWYQQSLDQGLQFLIQYYNGEERAKGNILERFSAQQFPDLHSELNLSSLELGDSALYFCASSIGTSGHTGELFFGEGSRLTVL.

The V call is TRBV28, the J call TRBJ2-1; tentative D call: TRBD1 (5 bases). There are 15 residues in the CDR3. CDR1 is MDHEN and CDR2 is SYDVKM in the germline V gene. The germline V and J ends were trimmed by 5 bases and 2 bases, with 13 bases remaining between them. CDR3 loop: CASSQGVATYNEQFF. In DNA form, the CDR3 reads TGTGCCAGCAGTCAAGGGGTTGCAACCTACAATGAGCAGTTCTTC.

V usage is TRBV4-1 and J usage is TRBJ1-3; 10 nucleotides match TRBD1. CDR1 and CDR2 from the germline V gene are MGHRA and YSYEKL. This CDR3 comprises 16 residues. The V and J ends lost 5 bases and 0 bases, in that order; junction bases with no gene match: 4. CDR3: CASSFGDRGSGNTIYF. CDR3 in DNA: TGCGCCAGCAGCTTCGGGGACAGGGGCTCTGGAAACACCATATATTTT.

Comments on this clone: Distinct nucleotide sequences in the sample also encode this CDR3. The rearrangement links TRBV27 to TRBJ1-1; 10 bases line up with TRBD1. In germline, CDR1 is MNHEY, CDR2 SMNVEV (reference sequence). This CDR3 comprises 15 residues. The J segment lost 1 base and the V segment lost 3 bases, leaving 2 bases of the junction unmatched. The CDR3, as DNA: TGTGCCAGCAGTTTTGGGGACAGGGGGAACACTGAAGCTTTCTTT. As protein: CASSFGDRGNTEAFF.

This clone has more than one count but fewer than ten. The chain's CDR3 is CATSPHSGATGELFF. The CDR3 DNA reads TGTGCCACCAGCCCCCATAGCGGGGCCACCGGGGAGCTGTTTTTT. The chain couples TRBV15 to TRBJ2-2, with 8 bases fitting TRBD2. CDR1 is LNHNV, CDR2 YYDKDF, per germline (reference sequence). The CDR3 consists of 15 residues. The J segment lost 4 bases and the V segment lost 5 bases, leaving 6 bases of the junction unmatched.

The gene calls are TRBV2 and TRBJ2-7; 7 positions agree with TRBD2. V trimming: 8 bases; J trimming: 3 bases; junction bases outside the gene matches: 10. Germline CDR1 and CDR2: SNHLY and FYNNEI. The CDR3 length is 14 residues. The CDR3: CASGAGVLLYEQYF. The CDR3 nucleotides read TGTGCCAGCGGGGCGGGGGTCCTGCTCTACGAGCAGTACTTC.

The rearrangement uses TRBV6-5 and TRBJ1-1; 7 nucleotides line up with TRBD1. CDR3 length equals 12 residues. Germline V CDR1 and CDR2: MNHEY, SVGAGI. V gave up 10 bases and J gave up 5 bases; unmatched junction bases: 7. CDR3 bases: TGTGCCATCAAAGGGGGCGGGACTGAAGCTTTCTTT. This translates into CAIKGGGTEAFF.

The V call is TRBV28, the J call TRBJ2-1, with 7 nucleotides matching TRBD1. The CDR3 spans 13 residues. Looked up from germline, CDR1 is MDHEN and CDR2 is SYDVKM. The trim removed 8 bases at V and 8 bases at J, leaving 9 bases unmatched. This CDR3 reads CASGTAGTHEQFF. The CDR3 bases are TGTGCCAGCGGGACAGCTGGTACCCATGAGCAGTTCTTC.

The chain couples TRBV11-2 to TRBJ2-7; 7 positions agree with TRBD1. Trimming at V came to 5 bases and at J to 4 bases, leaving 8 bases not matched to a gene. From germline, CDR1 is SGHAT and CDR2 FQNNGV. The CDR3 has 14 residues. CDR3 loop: CASSPPGQFYEQYF. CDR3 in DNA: TGTGCCAGCAGCCCCCCGGGACAGTTTTACGAGCAGTACTTC.

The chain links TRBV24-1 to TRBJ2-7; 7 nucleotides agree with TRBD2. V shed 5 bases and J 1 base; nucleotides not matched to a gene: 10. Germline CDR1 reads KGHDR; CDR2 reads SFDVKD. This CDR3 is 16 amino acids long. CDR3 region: CATSAGGAGASYEQYF. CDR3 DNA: TGTGCCACCAGTGCGGGGGGTGCAGGTGCTTCCTACGAGCAGTACTTC.

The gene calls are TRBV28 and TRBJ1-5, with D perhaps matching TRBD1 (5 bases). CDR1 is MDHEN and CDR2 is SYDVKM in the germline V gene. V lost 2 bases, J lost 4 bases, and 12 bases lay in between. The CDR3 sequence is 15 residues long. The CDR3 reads CASSLGEDSNQPQHF. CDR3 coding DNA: TGTGCCAGCAGTTTAGGGGAAGACAGTAATCAGCCCCAGCATTTT.

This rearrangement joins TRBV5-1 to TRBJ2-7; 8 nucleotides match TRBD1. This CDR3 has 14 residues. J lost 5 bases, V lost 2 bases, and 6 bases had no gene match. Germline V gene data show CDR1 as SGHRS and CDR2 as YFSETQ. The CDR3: CASSFGTGVHEQYF. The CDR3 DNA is TGCGCCAGCAGCTTCGGGACAGGAGTCCACGAGCAGTACTTC. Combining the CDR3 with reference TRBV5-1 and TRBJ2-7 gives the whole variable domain KAGVTQTPRYLIKTRGQQVTLSCSPISGHRSVSWYQQTPGQGLQFLFEYFSETQRNKGNFPGRFSGRQFSNSRSEMNVSTLELGDSALYLCASSFGTGVHEQYFGPGTRLTVT.

In DNA, the CDR3 is TGCGCCAGCAGCTCTGGGACAGCGAACACTGAAGCTTTCTTT. It yields the protein CASSSGTANTEAFF. The chain links TRBV5-1 to TRBJ1-1, with 7 bases aligning to TRBD1. The germline V gene encodes CDR1 SGHRS and CDR2 YFSETQ. The trim removed 3 bases at V and 1 base at J, leaving 3 bases unmatched. The CDR3 has 14 amino acids.

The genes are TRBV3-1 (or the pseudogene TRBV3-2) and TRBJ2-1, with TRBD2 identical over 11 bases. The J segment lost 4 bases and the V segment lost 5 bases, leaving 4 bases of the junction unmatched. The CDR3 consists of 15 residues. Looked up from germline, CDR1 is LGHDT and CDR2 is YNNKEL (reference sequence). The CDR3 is CASSWTSGLYNEQFF. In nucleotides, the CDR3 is TGTGCCAGCAGCTGGACTAGCGGGCTGTACAATGAGCAGTTCTTC.

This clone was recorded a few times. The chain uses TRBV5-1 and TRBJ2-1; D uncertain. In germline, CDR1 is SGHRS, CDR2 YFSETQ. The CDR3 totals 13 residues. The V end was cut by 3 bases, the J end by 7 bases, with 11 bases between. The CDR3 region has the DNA TGCGCCAGCAGCTCCCTTACAACGAATGAGCAGTTCTTC. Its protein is CASSSLTTNEQFF.

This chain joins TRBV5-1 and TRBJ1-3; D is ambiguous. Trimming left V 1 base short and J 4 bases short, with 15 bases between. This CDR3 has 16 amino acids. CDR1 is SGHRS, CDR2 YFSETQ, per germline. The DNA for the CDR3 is TGCGCCAGCAGCTTGAGTTTGGCTTCGTCAGGAAACACCATATATTTT. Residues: CASSLSLASSGNTIYF. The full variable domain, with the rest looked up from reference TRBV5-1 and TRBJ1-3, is KAGVTQTPRYLIKTRGQQVTLSCSPISGHRSVSWYQQTPGQGLQFLFEYFSETQRNKGNFPGRFSGRQFSNSRSEMNVSTLELGDSALYLCASSLSLASSGNTIYFGEGSWLTVV.

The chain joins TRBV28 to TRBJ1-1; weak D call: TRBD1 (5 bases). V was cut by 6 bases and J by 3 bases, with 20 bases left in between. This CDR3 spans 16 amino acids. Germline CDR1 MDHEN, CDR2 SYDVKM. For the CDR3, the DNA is TGTGCCAGCAGCCCCCCTCCCCCAGGGTTCTACACTGAAGCTTTCTTT. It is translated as CASSPPPPGFYTEAFF.

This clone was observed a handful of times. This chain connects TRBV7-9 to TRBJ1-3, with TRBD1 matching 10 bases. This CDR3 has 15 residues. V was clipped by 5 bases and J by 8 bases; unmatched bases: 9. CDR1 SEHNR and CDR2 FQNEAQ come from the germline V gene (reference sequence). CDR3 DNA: TGTGCCAGCAGCCCCCGACGGGACAGGGGTCACACCATATATTTT. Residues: CASSPRRDRGHTIYF.

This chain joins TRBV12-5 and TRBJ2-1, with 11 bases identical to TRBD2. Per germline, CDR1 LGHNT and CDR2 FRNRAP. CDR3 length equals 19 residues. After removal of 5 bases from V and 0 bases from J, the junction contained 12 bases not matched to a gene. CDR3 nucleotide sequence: TGTGCTAGTGGTCCAACCCGGATAGCGGGAGGGAACTCCTACAATGAGCAGTTCTTC. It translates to CASGPTRIAGGNSYNEQFF.

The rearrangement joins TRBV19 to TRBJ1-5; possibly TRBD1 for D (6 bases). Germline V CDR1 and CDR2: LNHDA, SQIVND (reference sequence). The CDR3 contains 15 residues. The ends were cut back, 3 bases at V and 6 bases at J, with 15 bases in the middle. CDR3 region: CASSISPGEGQPQHF. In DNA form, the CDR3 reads TGTGCCAGTAGTATCTCTCCAGGGGAGGGTCAGCCCCAGCATTTT.

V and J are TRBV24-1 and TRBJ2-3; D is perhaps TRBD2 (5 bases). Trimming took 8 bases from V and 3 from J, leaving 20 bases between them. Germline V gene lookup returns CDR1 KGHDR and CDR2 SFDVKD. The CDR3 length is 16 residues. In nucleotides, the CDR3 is TGTGCCACCACTGCCCCCGGAGATAGCGTAACAGATACGCAGTATTTT. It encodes CATTAPGDSVTDTQYF.

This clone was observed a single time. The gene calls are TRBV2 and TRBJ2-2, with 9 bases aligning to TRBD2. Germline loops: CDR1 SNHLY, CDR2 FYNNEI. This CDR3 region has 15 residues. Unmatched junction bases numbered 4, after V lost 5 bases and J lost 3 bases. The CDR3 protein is CASSLAGRYTGELFF. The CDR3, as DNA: TGTGCCAGCAGTCTAGCGGGACGGTACACCGGGGAGCTGTTTTTT.

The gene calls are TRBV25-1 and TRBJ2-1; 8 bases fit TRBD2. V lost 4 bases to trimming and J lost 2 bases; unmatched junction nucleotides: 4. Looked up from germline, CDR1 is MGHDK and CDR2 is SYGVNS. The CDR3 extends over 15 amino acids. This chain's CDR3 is CASSVAGPTYNEQFF. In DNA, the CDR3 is TGTGCCAGCAGTGTAGCGGGGCCTACCTACAATGAGCAGTTCTTC.

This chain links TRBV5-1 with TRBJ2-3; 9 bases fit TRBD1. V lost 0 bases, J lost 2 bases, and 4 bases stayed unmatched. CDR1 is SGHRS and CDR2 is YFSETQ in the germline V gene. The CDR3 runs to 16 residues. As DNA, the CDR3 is TGCGCCAGCAGCTTGGATGGGACAGGGCCCACAGATACGCAGTATTTT. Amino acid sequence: CASSLDGTGPTDTQYF.

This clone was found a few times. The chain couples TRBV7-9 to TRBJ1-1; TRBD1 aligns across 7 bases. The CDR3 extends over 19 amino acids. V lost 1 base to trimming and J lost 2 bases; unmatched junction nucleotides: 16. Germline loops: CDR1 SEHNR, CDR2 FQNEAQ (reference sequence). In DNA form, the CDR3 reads TGTGCCAGCAGCTTAGATTCCCCACGCCGACAGGGCGGAAACACTGAAGCTTTCTTT. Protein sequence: CASSLDSPRRQGGNTEAFF.

Here the CDR3 reads CASSISPRGLAGNNEQFF. The CDR3 DNA reads TGTGCCAGCAGCATCTCACCTAGGGGACTAGCGGGGAACAATGAGCAGTTCTTC. The chain recombines TRBV3-1 (or the pseudogene TRBV3-2) with TRBJ2-1; 13 bases map to TRBD2. CDR3 size: 18 residues. V dropped 5 bases and J dropped 5; count of bases not matched to a gene: 12. CDR1 and CDR2 (germline): LGHDT, YNNKEL (reference sequence).

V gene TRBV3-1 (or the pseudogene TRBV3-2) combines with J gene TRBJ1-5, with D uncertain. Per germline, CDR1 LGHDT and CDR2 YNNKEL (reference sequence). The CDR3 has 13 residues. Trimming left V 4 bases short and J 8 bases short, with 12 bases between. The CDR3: CASSPGTVEPQHF. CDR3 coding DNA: TGTGCCAGCAGCCCCGGAACAGTGGAGCCCCAGCATTTT.